The 11 T cell receptor beta chains given below trace back to one sample, sequenced in a study of shared clonotypes between healthy human individuals. Libraries were prepared by immunoSEQ multiplex PCR; TCRdb keeps only in-frame clonotypes and omits some of them. Found here are approximately 640,000 clones, roughly 78% of them singletons; the top ten hold roughly 1.8%. The specimen was memory CD4+ T cells sorted from blood. Subset in this sample: CD45RA-negative fraction. These receptor sequences come from a woman younger than 45 in good health.

This chain joins TRBV27 and TRBJ2-7; the match to TRBD2 covers 9 bases. The junction had 17 bases not matched to a gene; V was cut back by 6 bases and J by 5 bases. The germline CDR1 and CDR2 sequences are MNHEY and SMNVEV (reference sequence). The CDR3 covers 17 residues. CDR3 amino acids: CASSYWGGASGKDEQYF. The CDR3 DNA reads as TGTGCCAGCAGCTATTGGGGCGGGGCTAGCGGGAAAGACGAGCAGTACTTC.

The V gene is TRBV28, the J gene TRBJ2-7; a possible D gene is TRBD2 (6 bases). Germline V CDR1 and CDR2: MDHEN, SYDVKM. The CDR3 has 13 amino acids. Trimming cost V 5 bases and J 4 bases, with 12 bases left between them. The CDR3 DNA follows: TGTGCCAGCAGTCCCAATCTAGCGTACGAGCAGTACTTC. It codes for CASSPNLAYEQYF.

This clone turned up a few times. The chain is built from TRBV28 and TRBJ1-5; D gene unclear. This CDR3 region has 16 residues. V lost 7 bases and J lost 4, with 20 bases in between. Germline V gene sequence: CDR1 MDHEN, CDR2 SYDVKM. Written as DNA, the CDR3 is TGTGCCAGCATCGCCCATTCCGGGAAATCAAATCAGCCCCAGCATTTT. This sequence encodes CASIAHSGKSNQPQHF.

V usage is TRBV5-6 and J usage is TRBJ2-3, with 9 bases matching TRBD2. The CDR3 consists of 16 residues. Per the germline V gene, CDR1 is SGHDT and CDR2 is YYEEEE. V lost 7 bases, J lost 3 bases, and 12 bases stayed unmatched. The CDR3 region is CASGEFGLAKTDTQYF. CDR3 sequence (DNA): TGTGCCAGCGGGGAGTTCGGACTAGCGAAGACAGATACGCAGTATTTT. Drawing the rest from reference TRBV5-6 and TRBJ2-3, the complete variable domain is DAGVTQSPTHLIKTRGQQVTLRCSPKSGHDTVSWYQQALGQGPQFIFQYYEEEERQRGNFPDRFSGHQFPNYSSELNVNALLLGDSALYLCASGEFGLAKTDTQYFGPGTRLTVL.

The DNA of the CDR3 is TGCGCCAGCAGCCGCCCGGGACTCGACTCTGGAAACACCATATATTTT. Protein product: CASSRPGLDSGNTIYF. The gene calls are TRBV4-1 and TRBJ1-3; TRBD1 is a possible D gene (5 bases). Deletions cut 4 bases from V and 0 bases from J, with 13 bases between. The CDR3 contains 16 residues. The germline gives CDR1 MGHRA, CDR2 YSYEKL.

V usage is TRBV7-6 and J usage is TRBJ1-5; the D is unclear. The length of the CDR3 is 13 residues. With 5 bases removed from V and 5 bases from J, the gap between germline ends came to 10 bases. CDR1 and CDR2 from the germline V gene are SGHVS and FNYEAQ. The CDR3 DNA follows: TGTGCCAGCAGCGCAATTAGAGATCAGCCCCAGCATTTT. Amino acid sequence: CASSAIRDQPQHF.

The chain combines TRBV25-1 with TRBJ1-4, with unresolved D. Trimming left V 3 bases short and J 4 bases short, with 12 bases between. CDR3 length equals 15 residues. Germline CDR1 MGHDK, CDR2 SYGVNS. In DNA, the CDR3 is TGTGCCAGCAGTGATTCCGGATTTCTTAATGAAAAACTGTTTTTT. Its translation: CASSDSGFLNEKLFF.

This clone was detected a few times. The chain couples TRBV30 to TRBJ2-2; TRBD1 might be the D (5 bases). Germline CDR1 GTSNPN, CDR2 SVGIG (reference sequence). The CDR3 has 15 amino acids. Trimming removed 0 bases from V and 1 base from J, with 9 bases in between. The CDR3 loop reads CAWSVTGGNTGELFF. CDR3 in DNA: TGTGCCTGGAGTGTAACAGGCGGGAACACCGGGGAGCTGTTTTTT.

V gene TRBV11-3 combines with J gene TRBJ2-3, with 13 nucleotides matching TRBD2. Germline V gene sequence: CDR1 SGHNT, CDR2 YENEEA. The ends lost 7 bases at V and 5 bases at J; junction bases unmatched: 6. CDR3 length: 15 residues. The chain's CDR3 is CASTGGLAGLDTQYF. The CDR3 nucleotides are TGTGCCAGCACCGGGGGACTAGCGGGGTTAGATACGCAGTATTTT.

The V call is TRBV5-1, the J call TRBJ1-6, with a tentative D call TRBD1 (6 bases). Per the germline V gene, CDR1 is SGHRS and CDR2 is YFSETQ. CDR3 length: 15 residues. Trimming shortened V by 5 bases and J by 6 bases, and 15 bases separated the two germline ends. CDR3 bases: TGCGCCAGCAGTAGTCAGGGGCCAACTAATTCACCCCTCCACTTT. It translates to CASSSQGPTNSPLHF.

This clone was seen many times. The rearrangement links TRBV19 to TRBJ2-1; D not resolved. The CDR3 has 15 amino acids. Germline-derived CDR1 and CDR2 are LNHDA and SQIVND (reference sequence). V was shortened by 5 bases and J by 3 bases, with 14 bases between the two germline ends. This CDR3 is CASSPATGDYNEQFF. The DNA for the CDR3 is TGTGCCAGTAGTCCGGCGACTGGGGACTACAATGAGCAGTTCTTC.